The clone carrying this T cell receptor beta chain was detected a few times. Its specificity is unknown. Germline-derived CDR1 and CDR2 are SGDLS and YYNGEE. With 4 bases removed from V and 3 bases from J, the gap between germline ends came to 11 bases. The CDR3 is 14 residues long. This entry comes from a study of beta chain features in type 1 diabetes. Findings and limits, study-wide: TCRB CDR3 length was moderately but significantly reduced in all four CD4+ subsets of Type 1 diabetes patients.

Naive, central memory, regulatory and stem cell-like memory cells within the CD4+ compartment were sorted using CD45RO/CCR7/CD25/CD127/CD95/CD27. All of the isolated RNA was reverse transcribed, so expressed TCRB transcripts were sequenced. Around 3.57 million reads was the average for naive, central memory and regulatory T cell samples. Here immunoSEQ multiplex PCR was the method, and the copy in TCRdb shows in-frame clones only, minus some. This sample carries 300,000 to 400,000 clones, 8.5% to 10% of them seen once, and the ten largest clones take around 0.66%. Sequencing input: central memory CD4+ T cells from blood. This rearrangement joins TRBV9 to TRBJ1-3, with D possibly matching TRBD1 (5 bases). The TCR comes from a man aged 25-45 years with type 1 diabetes. The chain's CDR3 is CASSLTDDGNTIYF. As DNA, the CDR3 is TGTGCCAGCAGCCTGACAGACGATGGAAACACCATATATTTT.